The present entry profiles one T cell receptor beta chain with its context. What it recognizes is unknown. Clones were sequenced by immunoSEQ multiplex PCR, and TCRdb holds only the in-frame ones, with some missing. The sample lists about 54,000 clones; 84% were seen once. The record originates from a study of OX40 agonist ivuxolimab in advanced cancers. Overall study context: The study enrolled dose-escalation patients with hepatocellular carcinoma, melanoma, renal cell or head and neck cancer.

Study-level results: In the 0.1 to 3.0 mg/kg range, CD4+ and CD8+ blood T cells had expanded clonally by week 6. The 0.1-3.0 mg/kg partial responders had among the lowest clonal expansion. Expanded clones tended on average to be more numerous among CD8+ T cells than CD4+.

The CDR3 totals 14 residues. The V segment lost 6 bases and the J segment 4 bases; nucleotides outside the gene matches: 6. Germline loops: CDR1 LNHDA, CDR2 SQIVND (reference sequence). This TCR was sampled from an adult with an advanced solid tumor such as melanoma, head and neck, liver or kidney cancer. This chain uses TRBV19 with TRBJ2-3, with 8 bases fitting TRBD2. Sequenced material: CD4+ or CD8+ T cells sorted from blood, taken in a trial of the OX40 agonist ivuxolimab. The CDR3 protein is CASRRYSGADTQYF. CDR3 sequence (DNA): TGTGCCAGTAGGAGGTATAGCGGGGCAGATACGCAGTATTTT.